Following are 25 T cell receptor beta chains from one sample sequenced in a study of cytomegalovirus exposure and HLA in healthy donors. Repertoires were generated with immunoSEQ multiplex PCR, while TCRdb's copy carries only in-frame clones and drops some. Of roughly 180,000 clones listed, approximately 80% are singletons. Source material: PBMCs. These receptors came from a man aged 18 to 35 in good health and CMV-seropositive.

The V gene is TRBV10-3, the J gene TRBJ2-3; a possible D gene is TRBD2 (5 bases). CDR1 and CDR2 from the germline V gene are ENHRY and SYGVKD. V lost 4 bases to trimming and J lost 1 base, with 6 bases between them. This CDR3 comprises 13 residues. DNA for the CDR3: TGTGCCATCAGTGTTAGCGGCACAGATACGCAGTATTTT. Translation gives CAISVSGTDTQYF.

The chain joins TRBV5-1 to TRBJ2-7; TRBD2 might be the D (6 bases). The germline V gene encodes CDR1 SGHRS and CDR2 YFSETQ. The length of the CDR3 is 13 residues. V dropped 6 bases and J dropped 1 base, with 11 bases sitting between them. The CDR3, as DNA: TGCGCCAGCACCCGCGGGATATCCTACGAGCAGTACTTC. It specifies CASTRGISYEQYF.

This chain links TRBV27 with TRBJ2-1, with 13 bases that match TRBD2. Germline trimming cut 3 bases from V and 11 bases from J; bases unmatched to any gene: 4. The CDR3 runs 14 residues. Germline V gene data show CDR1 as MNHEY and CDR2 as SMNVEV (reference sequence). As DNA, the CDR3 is TGTGCCAGCAGTTTCTGGACTAGCGGGAGCCAGCAGTTCTTC. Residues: CASSFWTSGSQQFF.

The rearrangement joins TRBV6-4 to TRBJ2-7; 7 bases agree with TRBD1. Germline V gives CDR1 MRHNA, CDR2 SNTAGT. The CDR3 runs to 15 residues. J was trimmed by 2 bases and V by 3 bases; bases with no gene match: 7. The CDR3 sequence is CASSESAGGTYEQYF. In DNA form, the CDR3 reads TGTGCCAGCAGTGAGTCGGCAGGGGGTACCTACGAGCAGTACTTC.

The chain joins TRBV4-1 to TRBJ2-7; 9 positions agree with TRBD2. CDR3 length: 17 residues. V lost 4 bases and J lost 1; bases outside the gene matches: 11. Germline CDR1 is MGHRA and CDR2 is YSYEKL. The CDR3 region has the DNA TGCGCCAGCAGCCTGCAACTAGCGGGTTATTTTTCCTACGAGCAGTACTTC. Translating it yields CASSLQLAGYFSYEQYF.

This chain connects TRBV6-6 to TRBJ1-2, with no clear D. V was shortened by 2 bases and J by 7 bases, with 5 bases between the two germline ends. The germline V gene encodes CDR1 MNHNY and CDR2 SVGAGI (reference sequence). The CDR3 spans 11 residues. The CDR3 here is CASSYASGYTF. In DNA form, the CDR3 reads TGTGCCAGCAGTTACGCGAGTGGCTACACCTTC.

The DNA of the CDR3 is TGTGCCACCACAGGGGGACCTGATCAGCCCCAGCATTTT. This translates into CATTGGPDQPQHF. V usage is TRBV18 and J usage is TRBJ1-5, with 8 bases lining up with TRBD1. This CDR3 is 13 amino acids long. CDR1 and CDR2 from the germline V gene are KGHSH and LQKENI. After removal of 10 bases from V and 5 bases from J, the junction contained 7 bases not matched to a gene.

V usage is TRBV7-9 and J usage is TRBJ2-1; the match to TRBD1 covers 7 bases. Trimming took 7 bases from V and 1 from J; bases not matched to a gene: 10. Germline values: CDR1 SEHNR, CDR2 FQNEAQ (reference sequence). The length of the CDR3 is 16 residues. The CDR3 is CASTRRPGGSYNEQFF. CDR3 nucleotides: TGTGCCAGCACCAGAAGGCCAGGGGGTTCCTACAATGAGCAGTTCTTC. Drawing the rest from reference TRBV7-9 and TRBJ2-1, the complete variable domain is DTGVSQNPRHKITKRGQNVTFRCDPISEHNRLYWYRQTLGQGPEFLTYFQNEAQLEKSRLLSDRFSAERPKGSFSTLEIQRTEQGDSAMYLCASTRRPGGSYNEQFFGPGTRLTVL.

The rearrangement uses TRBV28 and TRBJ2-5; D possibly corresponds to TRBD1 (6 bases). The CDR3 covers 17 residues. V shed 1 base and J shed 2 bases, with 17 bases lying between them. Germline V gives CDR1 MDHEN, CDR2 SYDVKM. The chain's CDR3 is CASSLSTSRGLQETQYF. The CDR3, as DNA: TGTGCCAGCAGTTTATCGACCTCCAGGGGTCTTCAAGAGACCCAGTACTTC.

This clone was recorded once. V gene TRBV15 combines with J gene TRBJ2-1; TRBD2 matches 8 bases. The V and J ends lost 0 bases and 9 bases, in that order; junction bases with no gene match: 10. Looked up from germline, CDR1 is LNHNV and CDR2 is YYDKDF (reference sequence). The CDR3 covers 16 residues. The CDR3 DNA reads TGTGCCACCAGCAGAGAGGCGGGAGGATCTTATGGTGAGCAGTTCTTC. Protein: CATSREAGGSYGEQFF.

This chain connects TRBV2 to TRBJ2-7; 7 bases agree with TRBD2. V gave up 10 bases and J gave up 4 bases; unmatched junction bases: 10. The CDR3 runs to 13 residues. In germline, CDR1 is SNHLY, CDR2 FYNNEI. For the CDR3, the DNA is TGTGCCACCCTAGGGCTAGCGGCATACGAGCAGTACTTC. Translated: CATLGLAAYEQYF.

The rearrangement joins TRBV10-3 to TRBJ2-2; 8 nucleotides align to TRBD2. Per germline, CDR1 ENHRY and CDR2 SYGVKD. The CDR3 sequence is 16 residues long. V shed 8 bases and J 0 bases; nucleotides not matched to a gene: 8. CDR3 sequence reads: CAIPGGAGANTGELFF. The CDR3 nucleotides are TGTGCCATCCCGGGGGGGGCAGGGGCGAACACCGGGGAGCTGTTTTTT.

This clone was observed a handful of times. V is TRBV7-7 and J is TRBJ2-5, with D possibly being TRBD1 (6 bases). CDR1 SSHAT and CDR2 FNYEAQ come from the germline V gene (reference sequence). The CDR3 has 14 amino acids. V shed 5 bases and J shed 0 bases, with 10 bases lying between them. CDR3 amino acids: CASSPRGYQETQYF. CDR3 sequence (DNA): TGTGCCAGCAGCCCGAGGGGGTACCAAGAGACCCAGTACTTC.

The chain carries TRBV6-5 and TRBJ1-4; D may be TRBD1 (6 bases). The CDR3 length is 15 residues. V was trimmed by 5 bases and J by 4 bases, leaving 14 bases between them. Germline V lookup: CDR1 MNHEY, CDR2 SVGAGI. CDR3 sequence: CASSSQGQINEKLFF. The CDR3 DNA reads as TGTGCCAGCAGTAGCCAGGGGCAAATTAATGAAAAACTGTTTTTT.

CDR3 DNA sequence: TGTGCCAGCAGTTTAGGGAGGCAGTTCTTC. Its translation: CASSLGRQFF. The V call is TRBV28, the J call TRBJ2-1; D is perhaps TRBD2 (5 bases). The CDR3 is 10 residues long. V was shortened by 2 bases and J by 12 bases, with 5 bases between the two germline ends. Germline CDR1 MDHEN, CDR2 SYDVKM.

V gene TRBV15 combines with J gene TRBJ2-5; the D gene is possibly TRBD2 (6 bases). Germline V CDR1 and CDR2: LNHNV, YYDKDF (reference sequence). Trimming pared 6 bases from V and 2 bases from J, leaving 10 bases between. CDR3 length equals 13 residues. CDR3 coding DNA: TGTGCCACCAGATTCGGAGGGCAAGAGACCCAGTACTTC. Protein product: CATRFGGQETQYF.

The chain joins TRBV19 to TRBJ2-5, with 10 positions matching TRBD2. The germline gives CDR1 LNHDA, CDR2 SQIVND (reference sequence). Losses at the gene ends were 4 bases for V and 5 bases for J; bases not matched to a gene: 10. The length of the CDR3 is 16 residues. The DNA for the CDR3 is TGTGCCAGTAGTACCTCAGCGGGAGGGCCGGGGGAGACCCAGTACTTC. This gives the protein CASSTSAGGPGETQYF.

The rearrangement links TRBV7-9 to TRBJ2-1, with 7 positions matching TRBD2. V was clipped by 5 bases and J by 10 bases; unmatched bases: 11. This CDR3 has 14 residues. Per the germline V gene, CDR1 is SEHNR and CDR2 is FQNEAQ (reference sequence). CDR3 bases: TGTGCCAGCAGCCCCGCTGCGGGAGAATACGAGCAGTTCTTC. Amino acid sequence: CASSPAAGEYEQFF.

In nucleotides, the CDR3 is TGCAGCGTCCAGACAGGGGGTTACACTGAAGCTTTCTTT. Translation gives CSVQTGGYTEAFF. The chain uses TRBV29-1 and TRBJ1-1; TRBD1 matches 9 bases. The CDR3 length is 13 residues. Germline trimming cut 6 bases from V and 3 bases from J; bases unmatched to any gene: 5. Per germline, CDR1 SQVTM and CDR2 ANQGSEA.

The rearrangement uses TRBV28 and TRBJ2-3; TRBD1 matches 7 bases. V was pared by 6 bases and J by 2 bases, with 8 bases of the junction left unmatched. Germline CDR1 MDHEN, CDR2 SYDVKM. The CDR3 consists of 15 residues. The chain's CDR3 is CASSPWDSHTDTQYF. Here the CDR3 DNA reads TGTGCCAGCAGCCCCTGGGACAGCCACACAGATACGCAGTATTTT.

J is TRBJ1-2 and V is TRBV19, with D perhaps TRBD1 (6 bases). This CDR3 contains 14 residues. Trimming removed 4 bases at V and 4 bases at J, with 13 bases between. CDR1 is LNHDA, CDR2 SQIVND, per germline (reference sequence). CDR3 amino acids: CASSRTEPGYGYTF. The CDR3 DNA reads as TGTGCCAGTAGTAGGACAGAGCCGGGCTATGGCTACACCTTC.

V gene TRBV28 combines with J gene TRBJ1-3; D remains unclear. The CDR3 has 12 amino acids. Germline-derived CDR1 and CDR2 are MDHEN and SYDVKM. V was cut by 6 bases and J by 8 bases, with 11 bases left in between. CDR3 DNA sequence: TGTGCCAGCAGCAACGGGTTGGACACCATATATTTT. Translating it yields CASSNGLDTIYF.

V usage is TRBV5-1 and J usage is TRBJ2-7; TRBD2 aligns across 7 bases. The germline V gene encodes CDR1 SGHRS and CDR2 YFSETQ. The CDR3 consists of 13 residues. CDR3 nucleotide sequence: TGCGCTTCCCGAAAGCGGGACTCCTACGAGCAGTACTTC. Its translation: CASRKRDSYEQYF.

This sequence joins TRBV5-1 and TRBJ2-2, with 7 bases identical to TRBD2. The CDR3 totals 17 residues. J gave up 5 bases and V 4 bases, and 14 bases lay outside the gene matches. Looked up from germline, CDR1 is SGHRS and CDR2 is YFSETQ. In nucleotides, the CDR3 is TGCGCCAGCAGCCAAAGAAGCGGCCTAGCGGCTACCGGGGAGCTGTTTTTT. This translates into CASSQRSGLAATGELFF.

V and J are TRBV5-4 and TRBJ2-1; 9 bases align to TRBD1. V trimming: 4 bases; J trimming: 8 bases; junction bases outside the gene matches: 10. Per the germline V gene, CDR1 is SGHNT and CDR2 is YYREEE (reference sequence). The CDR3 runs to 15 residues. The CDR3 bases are TGTGCCAGCAGCGCAGACAGGGGGTCAAGACATGAGCAGTTCTTC. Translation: CASSADRGSRHEQFF.